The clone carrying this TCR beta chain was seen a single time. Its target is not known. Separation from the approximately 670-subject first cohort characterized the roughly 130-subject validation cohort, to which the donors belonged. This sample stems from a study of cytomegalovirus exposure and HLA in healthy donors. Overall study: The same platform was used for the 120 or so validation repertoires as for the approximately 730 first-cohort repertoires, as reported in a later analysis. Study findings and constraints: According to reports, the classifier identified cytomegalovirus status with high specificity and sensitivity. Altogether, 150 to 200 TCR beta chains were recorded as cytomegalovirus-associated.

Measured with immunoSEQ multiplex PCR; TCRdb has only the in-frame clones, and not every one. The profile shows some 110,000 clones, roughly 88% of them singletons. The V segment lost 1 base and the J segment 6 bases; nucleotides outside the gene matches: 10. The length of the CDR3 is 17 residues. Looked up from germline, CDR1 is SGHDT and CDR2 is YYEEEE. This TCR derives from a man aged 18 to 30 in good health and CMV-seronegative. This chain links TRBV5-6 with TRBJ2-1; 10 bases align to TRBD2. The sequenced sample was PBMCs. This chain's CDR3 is CASSLSKTSGFINEQFF. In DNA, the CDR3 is TGTGCCAGCAGCTTGAGTAAGACTAGCGGGTTCATCAATGAGCAGTTCTTC.